Each of the 17 T cell receptor beta chains below was sequenced from the same sample in a study of blood T cells in healthy people across ages. Sample-barcoded 5' priming and a J-beta primer mix drove a second PCR of 7 to 11 cycles. TCRdb ran MiXCR on the 5' RACE reads and lists one entry per CDR3 protein. The table records about 320,000 distinct CDR3 sequences, around 27% of them present only once. The sample consisted of blood. The receptors come from a woman in her 70s in good health.

V and J are TRBV7-2 and TRBJ2-1, with no clear D. Trimming removed 3 bases at V and 7 bases at J, with 10 bases between. CDR1 SGHTA and CDR2 FQGNSA come from the germline V gene. The CDR3 loop spans 13 amino acids. The CDR3 here is CASSFSPGNEQFF. The CDR3 DNA sequence: TGTGCCAGCAGCTTTAGCCCCGGGAATGAGCAGTTCTTC.

Turning to this clonotype: A clone one base away is much larger, so this may be a read error. This chain connects TRBV27 to TRBJ1-5; D is uncertain. Deletions cut 4 bases from V and 2 bases from J, with 9 bases between. Germline V gene data show CDR1 as MNHEY and CDR2 as SMNVEV (reference sequence). The CDR3 extends over 14 amino acids. The CDR3 here is CASSCAGGNQPQHF. DNA for the CDR3: TGTGCCAGCAGTTGTGCGGGTGGCAATCAGCCCCAGCATTTT.

This clonotype was observed a few times. The V gene is TRBV24-1, the J gene TRBJ1-2; 7 bases map to TRBD1. Germline V gene sequence: CDR1 KGHDR, CDR2 SFDVKD. The length of the CDR3 is 16 residues. After removal of 3 bases from V and 3 bases from J, the junction contained 9 bases not matched to a gene. The CDR3: CATSDHRTGLDYGYTF. In nucleotides, the CDR3 is TGTGCCACCAGTGATCACAGGACAGGCCTTGACTATGGCTACACCTTC.

The gene calls are TRBV28 and TRBJ2-4; 7 bases are a match to TRBD1. Germline V gene sequence: CDR1 MDHEN, CDR2 SYDVKM. The CDR3 totals 14 residues. V lost 6 bases and J lost 6; bases outside the gene matches: 8. The CDR3 loop is CASSLGGRTNIQYF. The CDR3 DNA reads TGTGCCAGCAGCCTAGGGGGCAGGACAAACATTCAGTACTTC.

The V call is TRBV20-1, the J call TRBJ2-5; D might be TRBD2 (6 bases). The CDR3 length is 12 residues. From germline, CDR1 is DFQATT and CDR2 SNEGSKA (reference sequence). V lost 3 bases, J lost 6 bases, and 11 bases lay in between. The CDR3 DNA follows: TGCAGTGCTAGCCGCGGGATTAAGACCCAGTACTTC. Protein product: CSASRGIKTQYF.

The V call is TRBV28, the J call TRBJ2-7; possible D gene TRBD1, 6 bases. Germline V gene data show CDR1 as MDHEN and CDR2 as SYDVKM. The V gene lost 2 bases and the J gene lost 2 bases, with 13 bases spanning the gap. The CDR3 covers 15 residues. The CDR3 region is CASSLKLGATYEQYF. CDR3 in DNA: TGTGCCAGCAGTTTAAAGTTGGGGGCCACCTACGAGCAGTACTTC.

This clonotype was found many times. The chain joins TRBV4-1 to TRBJ2-7; D is undetermined. V gave up 3 bases and J gave up 3 bases, with 6 bases separating them. The V gene's germline CDR1 is MGHRA and CDR2 YSYEKL. This CDR3 spans 12 amino acids. CDR3: CASSQQDYEQYF. The DNA of the CDR3 is TGCGCCAGCAGCCAGCAGGACTACGAGCAGTACTTC.

The V gene is TRBV15, the J gene TRBJ2-3; D gene unclear. Germline V gene lookup returns CDR1 LNHNV and CDR2 YYDKDF (reference sequence). Between the trimmed V and J ends, which lost 4 bases and 0 bases, there was a span of 5 bases. This CDR3 has 13 amino acids. CDR3 sequence: CATSKTSTDTQYF. CDR3 in DNA: TGTGCCACCAGCAAGACTAGCACAGATACGCAGTATTTT.

In this sample, this clonotype turned up a few times. This sequence joins TRBV5-6 and TRBJ1-2; D gene ambiguous. CDR1 and CDR2 from the germline V gene are SGHDT and YYEEEE. V shed 0 bases and J shed 9 bases, with 9 bases lying between them. The CDR3 is 12 residues long. CDR3 sequence (DNA): TGTGCCAGCAGCTTGGGGCGGAAAAGCTACACCTTC. This sequence encodes CASSLGRKSYTF.

The chain couples TRBV3-1 to TRBJ2-1; 10 positions match TRBD2. Losses at the gene ends were 1 base for V and 9 bases for J; bases not matched to a gene: 9. This CDR3 has 16 amino acids. The germline gives CDR1 LGHDT, CDR2 YNNKEL (reference sequence). The DNA of the CDR3 is TGTGCCAGCAGCCAAGGCGATAGCGGGGGGCGCGGTGAGCAGTTCTTC. Its protein product is CASSQGDSGGRGEQFF.

This clonotype appeared many times. The J gene is TRBJ2-5, the V gene TRBV20-1, with 9 bases lining up with TRBD2. The length of the CDR3 is 13 residues. The germline V gene encodes CDR1 DFQATT and CDR2 SNEGSKA (reference sequence). Trimming at V came to 3 bases and at J to 8 bases, leaving 7 bases not matched to a gene. The CDR3 spells CSASLASGTTQYF. The CDR3 DNA reads TGCAGTGCTAGCTTGGCTAGCGGGACAACCCAGTACTTC.

The rearrangement uses TRBV6-6 and TRBJ1-2; the D gene is possibly TRBD1 (6 bases). Germline CDR1 is MNHNY and CDR2 is SVGAGI (reference sequence). V dropped 10 bases and J dropped 1 base, with 13 bases sitting between them. CDR3 length: 13 residues. DNA for the CDR3: TGTGCCACAGGGGAGACTCTTAACTATGGCTACACCTTC. Its protein product is CATGETLNYGYTF.

The CDR3 sequence: CASSPYGTSGSTDTQYF. The CDR3 DNA reads TGTGCCAGCTCACCTTACGGGACTAGCGGGAGTACAGATACGCAGTATTTT. The chain has TRBV18 and TRBJ2-3; 14 nucleotides line up with TRBD2. The V gene's germline CDR1 is KGHSH and CDR2 LQKENI. This CDR3 has 17 residues. V trimming: 3 bases; J trimming: 3 bases; junction bases outside the gene matches: 5.

The chain carries TRBV4-1 and TRBJ1-3, with no clear D. The CDR3 contains 15 residues. Germline assignment: CDR1 MGHRA and CDR2 YSYEKL. V lost 0 bases and J lost 5, with 11 bases in between. In DNA form, the CDR3 reads TGCGCCAGCAGCCAAGATGGAAGAGGAAGAAACACCATATATTTT. Its translation is CASSQDGRGRNTIYF.

The chain is built from TRBV5-6 and TRBJ1-3, with 7 bases that match TRBD1. V shed 3 bases and J 2 bases; nucleotides not matched to a gene: 5. The germline gives CDR1 SGHDT, CDR2 YYEEEE. The CDR3 covers 15 residues. CDR3 region: CASSSTGATGNTIYF. CDR3 nucleotide sequence: TGTGCCAGCAGCTCTACAGGGGCGACTGGAAACACCATATATTTT.

The rearrangement uses TRBV7-3 and TRBJ2-3; D perhaps matches TRBD2 (6 bases). CDR3 length: 15 residues. Germline V gene data show CDR1 as SGHTA and CDR2 as FQGTGA. V lost 2 bases to trimming and J lost 4 bases, with 13 bases between them. This CDR3 reads CASSLGGKGADTQYF. The CDR3 DNA follows: TGTGCCAGCAGCTTAGGGGGGAAGGGCGCAGATACGCAGTATTTT.

This clonotype was observed at least ten times. The chain links TRBV28 to TRBJ1-2; a weak D match, TRBD1 (5 bases). V gave up 2 bases and J gave up 4 bases, with 26 bases separating them. There are 19 residues in the CDR3. Germline loops: CDR1 MDHEN, CDR2 SYDVKM. The CDR3 is CASSLITRSHRERGYGYTF. CDR3 DNA: TGTGCCAGCAGTTTAATCACCCGCAGCCACCGGGAAAGGGGCTATGGCTACACCTTC.